The clone carrying this T cell receptor (beta chain) was counted at least ten times. Using its own MiXCR run on the 5' RACE reads, TCRdb lists one record per CDR3 protein. The sample has more than 300,000 distinct CDR3 sequences, roughly a tenth seen once. This sample is drawn from a study of T cells after yellow fever vaccination. Background on the study: Fractions containing few cells were prepared with SMART-Seq v4 Ultra Low Input.

This CDR3 contains 15 residues. In germline, CDR1 is SGHKS, CDR2 YYEKEE (reference sequence). V shed 2 bases and J shed 0 bases, with 9 bases lying between them. This TCR derives from a man in his late teens or twenties who received the YFV17D yellow fever vaccine. The sample consisted of CD4+ T cells sorted from PBMCs, taken 45 days after the yellow fever booster vaccination. The genes are TRBV5-5 and TRBJ2-1, with D unclear. The CDR3 sequence: CASSFASRSYNEQFF. CDR3 nucleotides: TGTGCCAGCAGCTTCGCTTCCCGCTCCTACAATGAGCAGTTCTTC.